The next 13 T cell receptor beta chains were all read from a single sample in a study of blood T cell repertoires in COVID-19. Profiling relied on immunoSEQ multiplex PCR, and the TCRdb table lists in-frame clones only, not all of them. The sample has 24,000 or so clones, 80% to 90% seen once; the top ten hold roughly 27%. The specimen sequenced was peripheral blood. The receptors here all came from a human donor with active COVID-19. The donor label of this sample is uncertain.

The gene calls are TRBV19 and TRBJ2-2; maybe TRBD2 (6 bases). The V end was cut by 6 bases, the J end by 5 bases, with 10 bases between. There are 13 residues in the CDR3. CDR1 and CDR2 (germline): LNHDA, SQIVND (reference sequence). The CDR3 nucleotides are TGTGCCAGTAGCCCGACTAGGACCGGGGAGCTGTTTTTT. It encodes CASSPTRTGELFF.

The chain is built from TRBV25-1 and TRBJ2-7; 11 bases map to TRBD2. The trim removed 5 bases at V and 6 bases at J, leaving 12 bases unmatched. This CDR3 is built from 16 residues. Looked up from germline, CDR1 is MGHDK and CDR2 is SYGVNS. The CDR3 sequence is CASSILTSGGLGEQYF. DNA for the CDR3: TGTGCCAGCAGTATACTAACTAGCGGGGGCCTGGGCGAGCAGTACTTC.

This rearrangement joins TRBV15 to TRBJ2-1, with 7 bases aligning to TRBD1. Germline-derived CDR1 and CDR2 are LNHNV and YYDKDF (reference sequence). The CDR3 runs 14 residues. After removal of 7 bases from V and 8 bases from J, the junction contained 11 bases not matched to a gene. As DNA, the CDR3 is TGTGCCACCACGGCCGGGACAGCTCGGGATGAGCAGTTCTTC. Its protein product is CATTAGTARDEQFF.

The chain joins TRBV7-6 to TRBJ1-1; maybe TRBD1 (6 bases). The germline V and J ends were trimmed by 0 bases and 1 base, with 9 bases remaining between them. This CDR3 is 15 amino acids long. Per the germline V gene, CDR1 is SGHVS and CDR2 is FNYEAQ. Here the CDR3 reads CASSLAGRGNTEAFF. As DNA, the CDR3 is TGTGCCAGCAGCTTAGCCGGCAGGGGGAACACTGAAGCTTTCTTT.

The CDR3 nucleotides are TGTGCCAGCAGCTTGGGACAGAGCGAAGAGACCCAGTACTTC. Translation: CASSLGQSEETQYF. The J gene is TRBJ2-5, the V gene TRBV11-3; 7 bases fit TRBD1. The CDR3 extends over 14 amino acids. The V gene end was trimmed by 3 bases and the J gene end by 3 bases; junction bases not matched to a gene: 4. CDR1 is SGHNT, CDR2 YENEEA, per germline.

The chain combines TRBV6-5 with TRBJ2-7; the D gene is possibly TRBD1 (5 bases). Germline V gives CDR1 MNHEY, CDR2 SVGAGI. The germline V and J ends were trimmed by 0 bases and 4 bases, with 10 bases remaining between them. The CDR3 contains 14 residues. The DNA for the CDR3 is TGTGCCAGCAGTTACTCGAGCCAGGGTTACGAGCAGTACTTC. Its protein product is CASSYSSQGYEQYF.

The rearrangement joins TRBV7-3 to TRBJ2-5, with 7 bases lining up with TRBD2. CDR1 and CDR2 from the germline V gene are SGHTA and FQGTGA. The CDR3 runs 15 residues. V trimming: 0 bases; J trimming: 2 bases; junction bases outside the gene matches: 3. The CDR3 sequence is CASSLTSGFQETQYF. As DNA, the CDR3 is TGTGCCAGCAGCTTAACTAGCGGGTTTCAAGAGACCCAGTACTTC.

The V and J genes are TRBV6-1 and TRBJ1-2; TRBD1 might be the D (5 bases). V was cut by 3 bases and J by 5 bases, with 10 bases left in between. The CDR3 totals 13 residues. Germline V lookup: CDR1 MNHNS, CDR2 SASEGT. The CDR3 reads CASSESGGYGYTF. The DNA for the CDR3 is TGTGCCAGCAGTGAGTCGGGGGGGTATGGCTACACCTTC.

The chain couples TRBV6-5 to TRBJ1-1; D is perhaps TRBD1 (6 bases). Trimming took 4 bases from V and 1 from J, leaving 16 bases between them. The CDR3 is 16 residues long. Germline CDR1 MNHEY, CDR2 SVGAGI. The CDR3 sequence is CASSSALGAANTEAFF. The CDR3 DNA follows: TGTGCCAGCAGTTCTGCCCTGGGGGCGGCGAACACTGAAGCTTTCTTT.

This clone has a handful of counts. V usage is TRBV30 and J usage is TRBJ1-2, with no clear D. The CDR3 has 14 amino acids. CDR1 and CDR2 from the germline V gene are GTSNPN and SVGIG (reference sequence). Deletions cut 7 bases from V and 0 bases from J, with 15 bases between. CDR3 region: CASYLARTNYGYTF. CDR3 DNA: TGTGCCTCTTATCTTGCGCGGACTAACTATGGCTACACCTTC.

This chain connects TRBV5-1 to TRBJ2-1; 10 bases align to TRBD2. The CDR3 contains 13 residues. Germline CDR1 SGHRS, CDR2 YFSETQ. The J segment lost 16 bases and the V segment lost 4 bases, leaving 11 bases of the junction unmatched. The DNA for the CDR3 is TGCGCCAGCAGCCCCCCTCCAGCGGGGGGGCTTTTCTTC. Translated, it gives CASSPPPAGGLFF.

J is TRBJ1-1 and V is TRBV6-5, with D possibly TRBD1 on 6 matching bases. Germline CDR1 MNHEY, CDR2 SVGAGI. The V and J ends lost 6 bases and 3 bases respectively, with 8 bases between them. There are 12 residues in the CDR3. DNA of the CDR3: TGTGCCAGCAGCGGACAGTACACTGAAGCTTTCTTT. Its translation: CASSGQYTEAFF.

The CDR3 reads CASSPGLASETQYF. The CDR3 nucleotides are TGTGCCAGCAGTCCCGGACTTGCCTCGGAGACCCAGTACTTC. The J gene is TRBJ2-5, the V gene TRBV7-2, with a possible D match to TRBD2 (5 bases). V was clipped by 6 bases and J by 5 bases, with 16 bases between them. Germline V CDR1 and CDR2: SGHTA, FQGNSA. CDR3 size: 14 residues.